This T cell receptor beta chain originates from a study of technical replicates of blood from a handful of donors. The repertoire was sequenced with immunoSEQ multiplex PCR; TCRdb's copy has only in-frame clones and lacks some. The sample consists of around 72,000 clones, 98% of them appearing once. Trimming took 2 bases from V and 3 from J, leaving 13 bases between them. The germline V gene encodes CDR1 MNHEY and CDR2 SVGAGI. The CDR3 extends over 15 amino acids. This clonotype was sampled from a human donor in good health. This chain connects TRBV6-5 to TRBJ1-1; no reliable D call. Sample: T cells isolated from PBMCs. This CDR3 reads CASSYRGRSDTEAFF. Here the CDR3 DNA reads TGTGCCAGCAGTTACCGCGGGCGTTCGGACACTGAAGCTTTCTTT.